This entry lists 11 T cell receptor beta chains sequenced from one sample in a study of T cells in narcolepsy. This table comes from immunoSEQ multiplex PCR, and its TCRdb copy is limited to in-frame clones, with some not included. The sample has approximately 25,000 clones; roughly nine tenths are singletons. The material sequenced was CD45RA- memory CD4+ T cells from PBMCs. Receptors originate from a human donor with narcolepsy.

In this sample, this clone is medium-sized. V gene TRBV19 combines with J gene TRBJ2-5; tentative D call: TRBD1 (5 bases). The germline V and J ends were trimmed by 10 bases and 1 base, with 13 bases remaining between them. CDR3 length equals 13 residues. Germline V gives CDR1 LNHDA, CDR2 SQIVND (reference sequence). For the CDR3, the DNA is TGTGCCACCAAACCCAGGGCCCAAGAGACCCAGTACTTC. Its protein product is CATKPRAQETQYF.

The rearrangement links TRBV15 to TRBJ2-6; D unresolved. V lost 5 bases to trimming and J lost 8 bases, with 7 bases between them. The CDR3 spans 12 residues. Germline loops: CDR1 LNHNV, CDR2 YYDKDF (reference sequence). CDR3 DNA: TGTGCCACCAGCGGGTCTTCCAACGTCCTGACTTTC. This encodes CATSGSSNVLTF.

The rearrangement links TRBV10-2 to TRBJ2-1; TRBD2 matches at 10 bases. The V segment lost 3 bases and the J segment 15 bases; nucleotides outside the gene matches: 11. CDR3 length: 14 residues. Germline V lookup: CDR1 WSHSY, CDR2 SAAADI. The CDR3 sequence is CASSELRSGGAGFF. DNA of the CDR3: TGCGCCAGCAGTGAACTTCGGAGCGGGGGGGCCGGGTTCTTC.

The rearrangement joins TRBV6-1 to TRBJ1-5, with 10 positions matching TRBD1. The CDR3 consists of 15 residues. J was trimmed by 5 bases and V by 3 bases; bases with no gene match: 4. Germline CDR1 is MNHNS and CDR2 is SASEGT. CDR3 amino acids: CASSDRGQGYQPQHF. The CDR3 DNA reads TGTGCCAGCAGTGATAGGGGACAGGGGTATCAGCCCCAGCATTTT.

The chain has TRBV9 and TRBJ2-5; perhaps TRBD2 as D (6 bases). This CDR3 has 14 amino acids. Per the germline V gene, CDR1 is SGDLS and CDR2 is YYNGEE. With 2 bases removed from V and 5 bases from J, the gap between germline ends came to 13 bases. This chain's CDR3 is CASSVTGGWETQYF. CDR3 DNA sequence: TGTGCCAGCAGCGTTACTGGGGGGTGGGAGACCCAGTACTTC.

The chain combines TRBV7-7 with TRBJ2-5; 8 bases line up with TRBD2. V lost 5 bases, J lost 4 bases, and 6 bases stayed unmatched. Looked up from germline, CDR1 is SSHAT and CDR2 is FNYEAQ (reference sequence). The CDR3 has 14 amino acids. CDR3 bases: TGTGCCAGCAGCCCCATTCGGGGGGGAGAGACCCAGTACTTC. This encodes CASSPIRGGETQYF. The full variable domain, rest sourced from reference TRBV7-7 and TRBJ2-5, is GAGVSQSPRYKVTKRGQDVTLRCDPISSHATLYWYQQALGQGPEFLTYFNYEAQPDKSGLPSDRFSAERPEGSISTLTIQRTEQRDSAMYRCASSPIRGGETQYFGPGTRLLVL.

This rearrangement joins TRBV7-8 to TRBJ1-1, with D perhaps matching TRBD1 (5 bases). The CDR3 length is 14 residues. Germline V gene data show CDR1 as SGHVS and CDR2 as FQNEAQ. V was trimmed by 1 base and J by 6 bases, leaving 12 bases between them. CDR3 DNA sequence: TGTGCCAGCAGCTTAGGGGGGGGGATACCTGAAGCTTTCTTT. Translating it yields CASSLGGGIPEAFF.

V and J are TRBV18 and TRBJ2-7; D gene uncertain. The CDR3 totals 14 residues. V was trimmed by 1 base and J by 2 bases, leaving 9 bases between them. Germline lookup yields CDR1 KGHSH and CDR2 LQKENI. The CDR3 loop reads CASSPQSSAYEQYF. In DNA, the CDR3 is TGTGCCAGCTCACCACAATCCAGCGCCTACGAGCAGTACTTC.

CDR3 sequence (DNA): TGTGCCAGCTCACCGTCGCGACAGGGAAGTACAGATACGCAGTATTTT. Amino acids: CASSPSRQGSTDTQYF. The chain joins TRBV18 to TRBJ2-3; 7 nucleotides align to TRBD1. The germline V gene has CDR1 KGHSH and CDR2 LQKENI. V shed 3 bases and J 3 bases; nucleotides not matched to a gene: 9. The CDR3 extends over 16 amino acids.

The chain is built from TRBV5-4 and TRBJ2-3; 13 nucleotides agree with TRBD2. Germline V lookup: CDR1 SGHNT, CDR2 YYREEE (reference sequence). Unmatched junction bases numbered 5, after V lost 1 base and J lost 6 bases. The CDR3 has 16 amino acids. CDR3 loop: CASSLKLAGGRDTQYF. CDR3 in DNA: TGTGCCAGCAGCTTGAAACTAGCGGGGGGGCGTGATACGCAGTATTTT.

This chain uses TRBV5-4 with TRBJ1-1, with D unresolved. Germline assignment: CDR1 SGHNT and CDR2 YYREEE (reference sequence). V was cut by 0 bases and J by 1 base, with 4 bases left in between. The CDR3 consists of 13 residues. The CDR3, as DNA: TGTGCCAGCAGCTTGGGAGGGAACACTGAAGCTTTCTTT. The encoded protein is CASSLGGNTEAFF. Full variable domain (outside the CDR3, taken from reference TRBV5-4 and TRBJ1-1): ETGVTQSPTHLIKTRGQQVTLRCSSQSGHNTVSWYQQALGQGPQFIFQYYREEENGRGNFPPRFSGLQFPNYSSELNVNALELDDSALYLCASSLGGNTEAFFGQGTRLTVV.